What follows are 11 T cell receptor beta chains derived from one specimen sequenced in a study of blood T cell repertoires in COVID-19. This table comes from immunoSEQ multiplex PCR, and its TCRdb copy is limited to in-frame clones, with some not included. Here the sample spans around 99,000 clones, roughly 84% being singletons. Sample: peripheral blood. The receptors were gathered from a human donor in a cohort sampled during active COVID-19.

The rearrangement uses TRBV19 and TRBJ1-1, with 8 positions matching TRBD1. The CDR3 runs to 13 residues. V trimming: 2 bases; J trimming: 8 bases; junction bases outside the gene matches: 4. From germline, CDR1 is LNHDA and CDR2 SQIVND (reference sequence). CDR3 bases: TGTGCCAGTAGTATATCCAGGGACAGGGAAGCTTTCTTT. Its protein is CASSISRDREAFF.

This sequence joins TRBV12-5 and TRBJ2-2, with TRBD2 matching over 8 bases. The CDR3 runs 14 residues. In germline, CDR1 is LGHNT, CDR2 FRNRAP. The ends lost 7 bases at V and 2 bases at J; junction bases unmatched: 3. CDR3: CASAREGNTGELFF. The DNA for the CDR3 is TGTGCTAGTGCTCGGGAGGGTAACACCGGGGAGCTGTTTTTT.

The chain is built from TRBV7-3 and TRBJ2-3; the match to TRBD2 covers 8 bases. V gave up 3 bases and J gave up 1 base; unmatched junction bases: 3. From germline, CDR1 is SGHTA and CDR2 FQGTGA. CDR3 length: 15 residues. The CDR3 DNA follows: TGTGCCAGCAGCTTGTTAGCGGGACGCACAGATACGCAGTATTTT. Amino acids: CASSLLAGRTDTQYF. Drawing the rest from reference TRBV7-3 and TRBJ2-3, the complete variable domain is GAGVSQTPSNKVTEKGKYVELRCDPISGHTALYWYRQSLGQGPEFLIYFQGTGAADDSGLPNDRFFAVRPEGSVSTLKIQRTERGDSAVYLCASSLLAGRTDTQYFGPGTRLTVL.

This sequence joins TRBV13 and TRBJ1-5, with D possibly matching TRBD1 (5 bases). CDR3 length: 15 amino acids. V lost 5 bases, J lost 5 bases, and 16 bases lay in between. From germline, CDR1 is PRHDT and CDR2 FYEKMQ (reference sequence). CDR3 amino acids: CASSAGRGDHQPQHF. As DNA, the CDR3 is TGTGCCAGCAGCGCCGGGCGGGGGGACCATCAGCCCCAGCATTTT.

Only a few counts were recorded for this clone. The chain recombines TRBV10-3 with TRBJ2-7; D is possibly TRBD2 (5 bases). The CDR3 runs 14 residues. With 7 bases removed from V and 2 bases from J, the gap between germline ends came to 15 bases. Germline V gives CDR1 ENHRY, CDR2 SYGVKD. The CDR3 DNA reads TGTGCCATCACTGAAGCGGCGGGTACCTACGAGCAGTACTTC. Translated: CAITEAAGTYEQYF.

The CDR3 region has the DNA TGCGCCAGCAGCCAAGATCGGGGGACAGGGGGCGCGGAAAACATTCAGTACTTC. It yields the protein CASSQDRGTGGAENIQYF. This chain uses TRBV4-1 with TRBJ2-4; 12 bases line up with TRBD1. The V gene's germline CDR1 is MGHRA and CDR2 YSYEKL. CDR3 length equals 18 residues. The trim removed 0 bases at V and 5 bases at J, leaving 8 bases unmatched.

The chain employs TRBV10-3 and TRBJ1-3; a possible D gene is TRBD1 (5 bases). V dropped 5 bases and J dropped 0 bases, with 11 bases sitting between them. This CDR3 is 15 amino acids long. Looked up from germline, CDR1 is ENHRY and CDR2 is SYGVKD. CDR3 residues: CAISRQRSSGNTIYF. The CDR3 DNA reads TGTGCCATCAGTCGACAGCGATCCTCTGGAAACACCATATATTTT.

The rearrangement joins TRBV19 to TRBJ2-2; 9 bases align to TRBD2. Unmatched junction bases numbered 12, after V lost 6 bases and J lost 4 bases. The CDR3 is 17 amino acids. Looked up from germline, CDR1 is LNHDA and CDR2 is SQIVND (reference sequence). CDR3 coding DNA: TGTGCCAGTAGAAGGCTCTCGACTAGCGGTGGCACCGGGGAGCTGTTTTTT. As protein: CASRRLSTSGGTGELFF. The entire variable domain, with the rest obtained from reference TRBV19 and TRBJ2-2, is as follows: DGGITQSPKYLFRKEGQNVTLSCEQNLNHDAMYWYRQDPGQGLRLIYYSQIVNDFQKGDIAEGYSVSREKKESFPLTVTSAQKNPTAFYLCASRRLSTSGGTGELFFGEGSRLTVL.

The chain carries TRBV7-2 and TRBJ2-1; D is perhaps TRBD2 (6 bases). The CDR3 consists of 13 residues. Germline CDR1 SGHTA, CDR2 FQGNSA. V was clipped by 1 base and J by 12 bases, with 13 bases between them. Written as DNA, the CDR3 is TGTGCCAGCAGCTTAGAACGGGAGACCCCGCAGTTCTTC. It specifies CASSLERETPQFF.

This clone was seen a handful of times. CDR3 in DNA: TGTGCCAGCAGCCATGACAGTGTTAACGGGGAGCTGTTTTTT. Translation: CASSHDSVNGELFF. The V gene is TRBV14, the J gene TRBJ2-2; D is possibly TRBD1 (5 bases). CDR3 length: 14 amino acids. The V gene's germline CDR1 is SGHDN and CDR2 FVKESK. The V end was cut by 3 bases, the J end by 7 bases, with 12 bases between. The entire variable domain, with the rest obtained from reference TRBV14 and TRBJ2-2, is as follows: EAGVTQFPSHSVIEKGQTVTLRCDPISGHDNLYWYRRVMGKEIKFLLHFVKESKQDESGMPNNRFLAERTGGTYSTLKVQPAELEDSGVYFCASSHDSVNGELFFGEGSRLTVL.

The genes are TRBV28 and TRBJ1-2, with D unresolved. CDR3 size: 15 residues. Trimming left V 6 bases short and J 4 bases short, with 18 bases between. Germline assignment: CDR1 MDHEN and CDR2 SYDVKM. The CDR3 bases are TGTGCCAGCAGGACGCCGAGAGCGGTTGCCTATGGCTACACCTTC. It is translated as CASRTPRAVAYGYTF.